This TCR beta chain was recovered during a study of coeliac disease. Study results and caveats: Largely private TRB repertoires meant most sequences were sample-unique.

This CDR3 has 14 amino acids. J gave up 8 bases and V 4 bases, and 10 bases lay outside the gene matches. From germline, CDR1 is SGHRS and CDR2 YFSETQ. Sequencing used immunoSEQ multiplex PCR; TCRdb keeps in-frame clones, though not all of them. Of some 2,500 clones listed, around 79% are singletons. Points on this clone: Its antigen is currently unknown.

The rearrangement uses TRBV5-1 and TRBJ1-1; 8 bases line up with TRBD1. The sequence was collected from a human donor without celiac disease. Material: lymphocytes from the gut lamina propria. The CDR3, as DNA: TGCGCCAGCAGCCTCTTCTCCGGACAGGGCGAAGCTTTCTTT. Amino acid sequence: CASSLFSGQGEAFF.